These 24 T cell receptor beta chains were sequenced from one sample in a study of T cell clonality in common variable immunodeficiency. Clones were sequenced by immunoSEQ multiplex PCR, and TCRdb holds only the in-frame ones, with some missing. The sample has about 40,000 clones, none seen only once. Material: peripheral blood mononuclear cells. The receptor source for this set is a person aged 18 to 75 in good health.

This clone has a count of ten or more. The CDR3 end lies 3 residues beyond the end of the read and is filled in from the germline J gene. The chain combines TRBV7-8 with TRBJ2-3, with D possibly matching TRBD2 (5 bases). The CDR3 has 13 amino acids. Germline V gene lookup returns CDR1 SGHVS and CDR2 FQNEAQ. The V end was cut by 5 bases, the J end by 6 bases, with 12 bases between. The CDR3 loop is CASSGLLMDTQYF. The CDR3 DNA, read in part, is TGTGCCAGCAGCGGACTTTTAATGGATACG.

The CDR3 region is CASSAQGGQGIYEQYF. The DNA read from the CDR3 is TGTGCCAGCAGTGCCCAAGGAGGGCAGGGGATCTACGAG. The gene calls are TRBV2 and TRBJ2-7, with D perhaps assigned TRBD1 or TRBD2 (6 bases each). The CDR3 is cut off 3 residues early in the read; its end comes from the germline J gene. Germline V gene lookup returns CDR1 SNHLY and CDR2 FYNNEI. V lost 4 bases and J 3 bases, leaving 19 bases between the germline ends. This CDR3 contains 16 residues.

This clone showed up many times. The CDR3: CSATDRVGYSPLHF. The CDR3 bases that were read are TGCAGTGCTACCGACAGGGTAGGCTATTCACCC. The genes are TRBV20-1 and TRBJ1-6; 7 bases align to TRBD1. From the germline J gene comes the end of the CDR3, since the read stops 3 residues before it. Trimming cost V 4 bases and J 8 bases; bases outside gene matches: 8. Germline values: CDR1 DFQATT, CDR2 SNEGSKA (reference sequence). This CDR3 is 14 amino acids long.

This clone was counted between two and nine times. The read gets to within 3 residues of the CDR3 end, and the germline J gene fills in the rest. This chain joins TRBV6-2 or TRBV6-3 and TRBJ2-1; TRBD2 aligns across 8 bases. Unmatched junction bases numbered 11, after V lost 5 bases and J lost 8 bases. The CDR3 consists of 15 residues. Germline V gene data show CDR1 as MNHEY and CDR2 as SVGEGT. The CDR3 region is CASSKRGTRDYEQFF. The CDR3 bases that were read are TGTGCCAGCAGTAAAAGGGGGACTAGAGATTATGAG.

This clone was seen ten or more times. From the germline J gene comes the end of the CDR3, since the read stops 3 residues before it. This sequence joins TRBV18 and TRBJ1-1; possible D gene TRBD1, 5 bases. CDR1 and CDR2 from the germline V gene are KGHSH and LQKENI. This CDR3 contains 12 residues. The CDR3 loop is CASSPLEGVAFF. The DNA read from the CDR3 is TGTGCCAGCTCACCACTCGAAGGGGTG.

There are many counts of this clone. The part of the CDR3 DNA that was read is TGCAGTGCTAGGTCCGACAGGGAGCCCTACGAG. This translates into CSARSDREPYE. The CDR3 in its entirety is CSARSDREPYEQYF. This rearrangement joins TRBV20-1 to TRBJ2-7, with 7 bases lining up with TRBD1. The CDR3 goes on 3 residues after the read ends, and that part is filled in from the germline J gene. Germline V lookup: CDR1 DFQATT, CDR2 SNEGSKA (reference sequence). The length of the CDR3 is 14 residues. Germline trimming cut 3 bases from V and 2 bases from J; bases unmatched to any gene: 7.

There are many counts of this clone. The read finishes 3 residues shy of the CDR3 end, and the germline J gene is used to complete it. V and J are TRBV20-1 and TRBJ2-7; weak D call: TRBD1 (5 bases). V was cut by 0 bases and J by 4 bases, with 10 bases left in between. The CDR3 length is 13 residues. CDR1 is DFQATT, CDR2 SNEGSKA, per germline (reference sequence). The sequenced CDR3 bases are TGCAGTGCTAGAGAGGACAAGAGTTACGAG. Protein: CSAREDKSYE. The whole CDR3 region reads CSAREDKSYEQYF.

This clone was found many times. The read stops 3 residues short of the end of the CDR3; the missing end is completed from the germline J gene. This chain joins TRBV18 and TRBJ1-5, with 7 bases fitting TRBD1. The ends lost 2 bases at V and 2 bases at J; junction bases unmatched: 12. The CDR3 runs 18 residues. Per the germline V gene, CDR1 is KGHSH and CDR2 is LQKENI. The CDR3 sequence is CASSPNYPGGGGNQPQHF. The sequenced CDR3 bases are TGTGCCAGCTCACCAAATTATCCAGGGGGAGGGGGCAATCAGCCC.

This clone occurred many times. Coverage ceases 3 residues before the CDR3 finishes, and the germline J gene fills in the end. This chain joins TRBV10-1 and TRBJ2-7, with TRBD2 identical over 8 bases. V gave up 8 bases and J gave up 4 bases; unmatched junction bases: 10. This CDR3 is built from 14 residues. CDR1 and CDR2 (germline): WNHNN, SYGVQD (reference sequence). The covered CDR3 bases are TGCGCCAGCTCTAAGACTAGCGAGCCGTACGAG. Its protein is CASSKTSEPYE. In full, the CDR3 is CASSKTSEPYEQYF.

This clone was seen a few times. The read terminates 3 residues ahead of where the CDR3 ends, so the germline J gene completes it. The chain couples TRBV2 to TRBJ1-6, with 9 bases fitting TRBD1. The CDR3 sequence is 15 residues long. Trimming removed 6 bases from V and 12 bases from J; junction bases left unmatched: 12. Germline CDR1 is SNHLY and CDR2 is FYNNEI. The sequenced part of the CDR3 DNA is TGTGCCAGCAGCGCCGGGACAGGGTCGGTGTTACCC. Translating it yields CASSAGTGSVLP. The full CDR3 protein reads CASSAGTGSVLPLHF.

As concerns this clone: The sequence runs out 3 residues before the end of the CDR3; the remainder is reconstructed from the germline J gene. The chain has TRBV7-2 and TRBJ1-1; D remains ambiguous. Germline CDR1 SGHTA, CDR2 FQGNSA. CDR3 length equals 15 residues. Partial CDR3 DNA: TGTGCCAGCAGCCCCACTAGGGCTAGCACAGATACG. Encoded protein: CASSPTRASTDT. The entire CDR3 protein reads CASSPTRASTDTAFF.

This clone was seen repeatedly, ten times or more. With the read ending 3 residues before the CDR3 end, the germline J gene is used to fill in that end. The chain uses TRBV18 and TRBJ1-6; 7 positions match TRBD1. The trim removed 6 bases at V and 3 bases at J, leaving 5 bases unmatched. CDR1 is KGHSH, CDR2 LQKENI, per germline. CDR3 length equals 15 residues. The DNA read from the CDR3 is TGTGCCAGCTCTCCCGGACAGGTCTATAATTCACCC. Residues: CASSPGQVYNSP. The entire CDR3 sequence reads CASSPGQVYNSPLHF.

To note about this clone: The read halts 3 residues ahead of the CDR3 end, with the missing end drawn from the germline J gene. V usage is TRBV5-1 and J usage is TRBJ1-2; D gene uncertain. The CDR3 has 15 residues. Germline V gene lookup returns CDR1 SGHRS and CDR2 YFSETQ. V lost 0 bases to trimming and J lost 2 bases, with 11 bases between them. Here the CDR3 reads CASSLGVRYNYGYTF. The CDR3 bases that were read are TGCGCCAGCAGCTTGGGTGTCAGGTACAACTATGGC. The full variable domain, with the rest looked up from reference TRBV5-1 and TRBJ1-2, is KAGVTQTPRYLIKTRGQQVTLSCSPISGHRSVSWYQQTPGQGLQFLFEYFSETQRNKGNFPGRFSGRQFSNSRSEMNVSTLELGDSALYLCASSLGVRYNYGYTFGSGTRLTVV.

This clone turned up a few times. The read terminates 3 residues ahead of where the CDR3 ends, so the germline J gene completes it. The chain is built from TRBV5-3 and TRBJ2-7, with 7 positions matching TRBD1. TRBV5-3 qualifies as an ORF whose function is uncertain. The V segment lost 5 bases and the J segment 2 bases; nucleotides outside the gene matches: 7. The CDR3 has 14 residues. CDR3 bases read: TGTGCCAGAAGTAACGGGACAGTACCCTACGAG. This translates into CARSNGTVPYE. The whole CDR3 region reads CARSNGTVPYEQYF.

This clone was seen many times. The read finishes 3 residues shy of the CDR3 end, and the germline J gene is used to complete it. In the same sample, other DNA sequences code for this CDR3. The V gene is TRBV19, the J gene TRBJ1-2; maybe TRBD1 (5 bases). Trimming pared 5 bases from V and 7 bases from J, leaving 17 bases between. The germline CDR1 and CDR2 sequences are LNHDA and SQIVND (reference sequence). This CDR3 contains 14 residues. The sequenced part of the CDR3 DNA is TGTGCCAGTAGTCCGCCGGGGGACTTCCCTGGC. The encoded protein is CASSPPGDFPG. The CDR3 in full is CASSPPGDFPGYTF.

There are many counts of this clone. CDR3 sequence reads: CASSLARGRANIQYF. The part of the CDR3 DNA that was read is TGCGCCAGCAGCTTGGCCCGGGGGAGGGCAAACATT. The gene calls are TRBV5-1 and TRBJ2-4; 7 nucleotides align to TRBD2. The DNA ends 3 residues before the CDR3 does, and the rest of the CDR3 is filled in from the germline J gene. V lost 0 bases and J lost 6; bases outside the gene matches: 6. Per the germline V gene, CDR1 is SGHRS and CDR2 is YFSETQ. The CDR3 covers 15 residues.

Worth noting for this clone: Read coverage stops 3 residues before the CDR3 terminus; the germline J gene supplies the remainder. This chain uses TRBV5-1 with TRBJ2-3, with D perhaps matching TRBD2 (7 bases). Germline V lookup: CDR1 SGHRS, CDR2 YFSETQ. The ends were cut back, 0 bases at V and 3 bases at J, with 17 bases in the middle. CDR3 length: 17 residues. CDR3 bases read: TGCGCCAGCAGCTTGGCCCCTGGCGGGGGCGGGACAGATACG. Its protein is CASSLAPGGGGTDT. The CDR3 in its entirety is CASSLAPGGGGTDTQYF.

The CDR3 loop reads CASKEGGGEKLFF. The covered CDR3 bases are TGTGCCTCAAAGGAAGGGGGCGGCGAAAAG. The chain joins TRBV2 to TRBJ2-2, with 7 bases identical to TRBD1. The read ends 3 residues early relative to the CDR3; the germline J gene fills the gap. The CDR3 contains 13 residues. CDR1 and CDR2 from the germline V gene are SNHLY and FYNNEI.

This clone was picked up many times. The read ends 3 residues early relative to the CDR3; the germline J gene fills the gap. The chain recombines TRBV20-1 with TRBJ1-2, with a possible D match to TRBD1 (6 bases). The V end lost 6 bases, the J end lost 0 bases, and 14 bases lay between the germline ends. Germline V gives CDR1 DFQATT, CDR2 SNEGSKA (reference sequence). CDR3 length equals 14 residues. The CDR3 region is CSAIGQSSNYGYTF. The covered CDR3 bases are TGCAGTGCCATAGGACAGAGTTCTAACTATGGC.

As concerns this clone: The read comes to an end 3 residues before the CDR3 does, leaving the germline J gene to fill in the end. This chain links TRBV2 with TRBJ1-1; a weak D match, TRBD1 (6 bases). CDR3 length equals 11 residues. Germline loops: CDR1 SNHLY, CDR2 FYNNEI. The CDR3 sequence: CARRQVTEAFF. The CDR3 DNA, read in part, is TGTGCCAGAAGACAGGTAACCGAA.

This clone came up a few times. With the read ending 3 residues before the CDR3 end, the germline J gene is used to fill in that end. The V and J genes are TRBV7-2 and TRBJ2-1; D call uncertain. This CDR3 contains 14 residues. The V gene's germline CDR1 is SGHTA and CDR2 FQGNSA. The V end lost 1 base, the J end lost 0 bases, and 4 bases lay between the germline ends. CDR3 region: CASSLVSSYNEQFF. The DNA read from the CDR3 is TGTGCCAGCAGCTTAGTTAGCTCCTACAATGAG.

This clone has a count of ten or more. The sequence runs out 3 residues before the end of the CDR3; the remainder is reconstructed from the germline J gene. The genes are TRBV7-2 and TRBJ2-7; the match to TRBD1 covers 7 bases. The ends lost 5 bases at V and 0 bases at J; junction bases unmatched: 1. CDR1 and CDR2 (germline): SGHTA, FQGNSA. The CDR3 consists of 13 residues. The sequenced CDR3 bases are TGTGCCAGCAGCCGACAGGGCTCCTACGAG. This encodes CASSRQGSYE. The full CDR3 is CASSRQGSYEQYF. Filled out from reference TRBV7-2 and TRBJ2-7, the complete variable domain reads GAGVSQSPSNKVTEKGKDVELRCDPISGHTALYWYRQSLGQGLEFLIYFQGNSAPDKSGLPSDRFSAERTGGSVSTLTIQRTQQEDSAVYLCASSRQGSYEQYFGPGTRLTVT.

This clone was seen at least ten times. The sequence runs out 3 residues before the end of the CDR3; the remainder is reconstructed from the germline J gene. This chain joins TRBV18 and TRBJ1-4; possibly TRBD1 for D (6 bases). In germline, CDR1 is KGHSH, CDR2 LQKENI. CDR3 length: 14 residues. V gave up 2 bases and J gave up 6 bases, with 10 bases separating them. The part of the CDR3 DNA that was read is TGTGCCAGCTCACCAACAGGGCGGGATGAAAAA. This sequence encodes CASSPTGRDEK. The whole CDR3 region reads CASSPTGRDEKLFF.

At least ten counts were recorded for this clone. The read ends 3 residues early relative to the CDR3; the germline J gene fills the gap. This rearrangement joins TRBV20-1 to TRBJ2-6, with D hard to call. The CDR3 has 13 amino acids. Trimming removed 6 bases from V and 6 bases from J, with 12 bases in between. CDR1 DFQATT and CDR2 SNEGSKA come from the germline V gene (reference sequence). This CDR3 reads CSAAHTEANVLTF. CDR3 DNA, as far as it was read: TGCAGTGCGGCCCACACCGAGGCCAACGTC.